These 22 T cell receptor beta chains originate from one sample sequenced in a study of cytomegalovirus exposure and HLA in healthy donors. 60 Vbeta and 13 Jbeta primers were used in PCR. The table came from immunoSEQ multiplex PCR; TCRdb's copy has only in-frame clones and leaves some out. The sample lists 82,000 or so clones, approximately 74% occurring once. Material: PBMCs. These receptors were taken from a woman aged 45 to 65 in good health and CMV-seropositive.

The rearrangement joins TRBV7-2 to TRBJ1-3; maybe TRBD1 (5 bases). The CDR3 runs to 11 residues. Trimming took 3 bases from V and 11 from J, leaving 8 bases between them. From germline, CDR1 is SGHTA and CDR2 FQGNSA. The CDR3: CASSLGEAIYF. The CDR3 DNA reads as TGTGCCAGCAGCTTGGGGGAGGCCATATATTTT.

This clone was observed a handful of times. The V call is TRBV7-9, the J call TRBJ1-2; D is ambiguous. The CDR3 is 13 residues long. Trimming shortened V by 0 bases and J by 7 bases, and 9 bases separated the two germline ends. Germline-derived CDR1 and CDR2 are SEHNR and FQNEAQ (reference sequence). The CDR3 protein is CASSLAGSGGYTF. Here the CDR3 DNA reads TGTGCCAGCAGCTTAGCCGGGAGTGGTGGCTACACCTTC.

This clone is medium-sized by share. V and J are TRBV7-8 and TRBJ1-2; the D gene is possibly TRBD1 (6 bases). From germline, CDR1 is SGHVS and CDR2 FQNEAQ. The CDR3 extends over 15 amino acids. Trimming stripped 0 bases from V and 6 bases from J, with 14 bases between. The CDR3 protein is CASSLATGGADGYTF. The CDR3 nucleotides read TGTGCCAGCAGCTTAGCGACGGGGGGCGCAGATGGCTACACCTTC.

This chain uses TRBV5-6 with TRBJ2-5; 14 nucleotides match TRBD2. This CDR3 comprises 15 residues. Losses at the gene ends were 4 bases for V and 4 bases for J; bases not matched to a gene: 3. Germline lookup yields CDR1 SGHDT and CDR2 YYEEEE. CDR3: CASSPGLAGVETQYF. CDR3 DNA: TGTGCCAGCAGCCCGGGACTAGCGGGAGTAGAGACCCAGTACTTC.

The table lists this clone with a count of one. The gene calls are TRBV27 and TRBJ1-2, with D perhaps TRBD1 (5 bases). The V gene's germline CDR1 is MNHEY and CDR2 SMNVEV (reference sequence). V lost 5 bases, J lost 7 bases, and 23 bases lay in between. This CDR3 comprises 16 residues. CDR3 loop: CASSGRGPGGLPGYTF. CDR3 nucleotide sequence: TGTGCCAGCAGTGGCCGGGGCCCCGGAGGGCTTCCTGGCTACACCTTC.

The CDR3 DNA is TGCGCCAGCAGCTTAATGCAGGGTCTCTCCTACAATGAGCAGTTCTTC. The encoded protein is CASSLMQGLSYNEQFF. The chain couples TRBV5-1 to TRBJ2-1; D perhaps matches TRBD1 (5 bases). Germline V gene data show CDR1 as SGHRS and CDR2 as YFSETQ. Trimming left V 2 bases short and J 0 bases short, with 12 bases between. This CDR3 contains 16 residues. Drawing the rest from reference TRBV5-1 and TRBJ2-1, the complete variable domain is KAGVTQTPRYLIKTRGQQVTLSCSPISGHRSVSWYQQTPGQGLQFLFEYFSETQRNKGNFPGRFSGRQFSNSRSEMNVSTLELGDSALYLCASSLMQGLSYNEQFFGPGTRLTVL.

Details on this clone: One end of the junction fails to match germline, which may point to a read error. This chain links TRBV7-2 with TRBJ2-7, with D possibly being TRBD1 (6 bases). The CDR3 contains 14 residues. CDR1 and CDR2 from the germline V gene are SGHTA and FQGNSA. The CDR3, as DNA: TGTGCCAGCAGCCTAGCCGGGACAACCTACGAGCAGTACTTC. This gives the protein CASSLAGTTYEQYF.

The J gene is TRBJ1-1, the V gene TRBV27, with D perhaps matching TRBD1 (5 bases). Trimming left V 0 bases short and J 6 bases short, with 8 bases between. The CDR3 extends over 13 amino acids. The V gene's germline CDR1 is MNHEY and CDR2 SMNVEV (reference sequence). The CDR3, as DNA: TGTGCCAGCAGTTTATCGATCAGGGCTGAAGCTTTCTTT. Translating it yields CASSLSIRAEAFF.

This clone was picked up one time. The chain links TRBV5-4 to TRBJ2-2; D is perhaps TRBD1 (5 bases). V was pared by 4 bases and J by 4 bases, with 17 bases between. The CDR3 length is 16 residues. CDR1 SGHNT and CDR2 YYREEE come from the germline V gene (reference sequence). This CDR3 reads CASSPQEGVTTGELFF. The CDR3 bases are TGTGCCAGCAGCCCCCAGGAAGGGGTAACCACCGGGGAGCTGTTTTTT.

The J gene is TRBJ1-2, the V gene TRBV6-1; 7 bases match TRBD1. CDR3 length: 15 amino acids. CDR1 and CDR2 (germline): MNHNS, SASEGT. V shed 6 bases and J 2 bases; nucleotides not matched to a gene: 9. In DNA form, the CDR3 reads TGTGCCAGCAGCCTACTAGAGACAGGGAACTATGGCTACACCTTC. Translating it yields CASSLLETGNYGYTF.

DNA of the CDR3: TGTGCCAGCAGCGCCTCATCGGGACTGGGGAACTATGGCTACACCTTC. As protein: CASSASSGLGNYGYTF. The chain employs TRBV9 and TRBJ1-2, with TRBD1 as a possible D gene (5 bases). The CDR3 runs to 16 residues. Looked up from germline, CDR1 is SGDLS and CDR2 is YYNGEE. Trimming took off 3 bases at V and 2 bases at J, with 17 bases between the two ends.

The rearrangement joins TRBV5-6 to TRBJ1-1; 7 bases map to TRBD1. The CDR3 has 16 residues. CDR1 and CDR2 (germline): SGHDT, YYEEEE. Trimming at V came to 0 bases and at J to 1 base, leaving 6 bases not matched to a gene. The DNA for the CDR3 is TGTGCCAGCAGCTTGGGTCTAGGGGGCGCGAACACTGAAGCTTTCTTT. Translating it yields CASSLGLGGANTEAFF. Full variable domain (outside the CDR3, taken from reference TRBV5-6 and TRBJ1-1): DAGVTQSPTHLIKTRGQQVTLRCSPKSGHDTVSWYQQALGQGPQFIFQYYEEEERQRGNFPDRFSGHQFPNYSSELNVNALLLGDSALYLCASSLGLGGANTEAFFGQGTRLTVV.

V usage is TRBV11-3 and J usage is TRBJ2-3; D not resolved. Germline values: CDR1 SGHNT, CDR2 YENEEA. The CDR3 runs 14 residues. Trimming removed 4 bases at V and 6 bases at J, with 14 bases between. CDR3 sequence: CASSWRSADDTQYF. The CDR3 nucleotides are TGTGCCAGCAGCTGGCGCTCGGCGGATGATACGCAGTATTTT. The full variable domain, completed using reference TRBV11-3 and TRBJ2-3, is EAGVVQSPRYKIIEKKQPVAFWCNPISGHNTLYWYLQNLGQGPELLIRYENEEAVDDSQLPKDRFSAERLKGVDSTLKIQPAELGDSAVYLCASSWRSADDTQYFGPGTRLTVL.

This chain joins TRBV7-8 and TRBJ2-7; D may be TRBD1 (6 bases). The germline CDR1 and CDR2 sequences are SGHVS and FQNEAQ. V was trimmed by 5 bases and J by 5 bases, leaving 19 bases between them. The CDR3 has 15 residues. Written as DNA, the CDR3 is TGTGCCAGCAGCCCTTCCCAAAACAGGGATCACGAGCAGTACTTC. Translating it yields CASSPSQNRDHEQYF.

On this clone: At one boundary the junction diverges from the germline segment, which might be a read error. The genes are TRBV27 and TRBJ2-7; 7 nucleotides align to TRBD1. The CDR3 runs 14 residues. The germline V gene has CDR1 MNHEY and CDR2 SMNVEV (reference sequence). The CDR3: CASRRQGSSDEQYF. The CDR3 DNA follows: TGTGCCAGCAGACGACAGGGTTCCTCCGACGAGCAGTACTTC.

This clone showed up just a few times. The chain carries TRBV5-5 and TRBJ2-5, with TRBD1 as a possible D gene (6 bases). The CDR3 is 17 amino acids. Trimming left V 4 bases short and J 5 bases short, with 24 bases between. Germline V gene sequence: CDR1 SGHKS, CDR2 YYEKEE (reference sequence). CDR3 nucleotides: TGTGCCAGCAGCCCGGGGATGGGACATCACCCCTTGGAGACCCAGTACTTC. Translated: CASSPGMGHHPLETQYF.

The rearrangement links TRBV27 to TRBJ2-1; D unresolved. Trimming removed 8 bases at V and 2 bases at J, with 10 bases between. The length of the CDR3 is 13 residues. Looked up from germline, CDR1 is MNHEY and CDR2 is SMNVEV (reference sequence). The CDR3 spells CASASRPYNEQFF. CDR3 nucleotide sequence: TGTGCCAGCGCTAGTAGGCCCTACAATGAGCAGTTCTTC.

V is TRBV9 and J is TRBJ2-1; TRBD2 matches at 11 bases. Trimming removed 1 base from V and 4 bases from J; junction bases left unmatched: 1. CDR3 length: 15 residues. Germline loops: CDR1 SGDLS, CDR2 YYNGEE. The CDR3 DNA reads as TGTGCCAGCAGCGTAACTAGCGGGAGTTACAATGAGCAGTTCTTC. Protein product: CASSVTSGSYNEQFF.

The chain joins TRBV11-3 to TRBJ2-3; D is ambiguous. V was clipped by 3 bases and J by 2 bases, with 6 bases between them. Germline assignment: CDR1 SGHNT and CDR2 YENEEA. The CDR3 spans 13 residues. This chain's CDR3 is CASSLADTDTQYF. The CDR3 DNA is TGTGCCAGCAGCTTGGCCGACACAGATACGCAGTATTTT. Full variable domain (outside the CDR3, taken from reference TRBV11-3 and TRBJ2-3): EAGVVQSPRYKIIEKKQPVAFWCNPISGHNTLYWYLQNLGQGPELLIRYENEEAVDDSQLPKDRFSAERLKGVDSTLKIQPAELGDSAVYLCASSLADTDTQYFGPGTRLTVL.

The chain links TRBV5-1 to TRBJ1-4, with TRBD1 identical over 8 bases. The trim removed 3 bases at V and 8 bases at J, leaving 6 bases unmatched. The CDR3 is 14 amino acids. Looked up from germline, CDR1 is SGHRS and CDR2 is YFSETQ. DNA for the CDR3: TGCGCCAGCAGCTCCACAGGGGGTGGCGAAAAACTGTTTTTT. It is translated as CASSSTGGGEKLFF.

This clone showed up just once. V and J are TRBV19 and TRBJ2-5; 9 bases map to TRBD1. The germline V gene has CDR1 LNHDA and CDR2 SQIVND (reference sequence). The V segment lost 3 bases and the J segment 2 bases; nucleotides outside the gene matches: 7. This CDR3 is 16 amino acids long. The CDR3 protein is CASSMGQGKPQETQYF. CDR3 in DNA: TGTGCCAGTAGTATGGGACAGGGAAAACCGCAAGAGACCCAGTACTTC.

The CDR3 nucleotides are TGTGCCAGCAGTTCACAGGGGTATGGCTACACCTTC. This codes for CASSSQGYGYTF. The chain is built from TRBV28 and TRBJ1-2; 7 nucleotides align to TRBD1. With 4 bases clipped from V and 5 bases from J, the junction kept 1 base outside the gene matches. The CDR3 totals 12 residues. From germline, CDR1 is MDHEN and CDR2 SYDVKM.